One and the same sample provided the 14 T cell receptor beta chains below, sequenced in a study of cytomegalovirus exposure and HLA in healthy donors. In the PCR, 60 Vbeta and 13 Jbeta primers were used. The method was immunoSEQ multiplex PCR; TCRdb's version includes in-frame clones alone and lacks a portion of them. Of about 180,000 clones in the sample, 65% to 80% were seen once. The sample was PBMCs. These receptors all come from a young woman in good health and CMV-seropositive.

In regard to this clone: Other DNA sequences from this sample encode an identical CDR3 as well. The chain combines TRBV6-5 with TRBJ2-7; 11 nucleotides align to TRBD1. The CDR3 is 15 amino acids. Germline values: CDR1 MNHEY, CDR2 SVGAGI. The trim removed 0 bases at V and 3 bases at J, leaving 1 base unmatched. The CDR3 DNA follows: TGTGCCAGCAGTTACTCAGGGACAGGGGGCTACGAGCAGTACTTC. This encodes CASSYSGTGGYEQYF.

This clone was seen just once. V gene TRBV28 combines with J gene TRBJ2-3, with no clear D. V was cut by 3 bases and J by 0 bases, with 13 bases left in between. The germline V gene has CDR1 MDHEN and CDR2 SYDVKM. This CDR3 comprises 16 residues. As DNA, the CDR3 is TGTGCCAGCAGTTTGGTTAAACTTACTAGCACAGATACGCAGTATTTT. Protein: CASSLVKLTSTDTQYF. The full variable domain, its missing parts supplied by reference TRBV28 and TRBJ2-3, is DVKVTQSSRYLVKRTGEKVFLECVQDMDHENMFWYRQDPGLGLRLIYFSYDVKMKEKGDIPEGYSVSREKKERFSLILESASTNQTSMYLCASSLVKLTSTDTQYFGPGTRLTVL.

Here the CDR3 DNA reads TGTGCCAGCAGCGAGGGAGGGGGGGGCCGCACAGATACGCAGTATTTT. The encoded protein is CASSEGGGGRTDTQYF. The rearrangement links TRBV9 to TRBJ2-3; possibly TRBD2 for D (7 bases). The CDR3 spans 16 residues. The germline gives CDR1 SGDLS, CDR2 YYNGEE. The V gene lost 3 bases and the J gene lost 1 base, with 15 bases spanning the gap.

The V and J genes are TRBV29-1 and TRBJ2-5, with D possibly TRBD2 on 5 matching bases. V lost 4 bases to trimming and J lost 1 base, with 13 bases between them. The CDR3 totals 14 residues. Germline assignment: CDR1 SQVTM and CDR2 ANQGSEA. CDR3 nucleotides: TGCAGCGTTGGAGCAGGAGGCCGCCAAGAGACCCAGTACTTC. It specifies CSVGAGGRQETQYF.

The rearrangement uses TRBV30 and TRBJ2-1; 10 bases agree with TRBD1. CDR1 and CDR2 (germline): GTSNPN, SVGIG (reference sequence). The ends lost 2 bases at V and 8 bases at J; junction bases unmatched: 6. The CDR3 spans 14 residues. The CDR3 sequence: CAWSRQGAQDEQFF. The CDR3 nucleotides are TGTGCCTGGAGTCGACAGGGGGCGCAGGATGAGCAGTTCTTC.

The DNA of the CDR3 is TGTGCCAGCAGTGATGCGCCGGGACTAGCGGGGGTAGCATACAATGAGCAGTTCTTC. Translation: CASSDAPGLAGVAYNEQFF. The chain employs TRBV6-1 and TRBJ2-1, with 14 nucleotides matching TRBD2. Germline CDR1 reads MNHNS; CDR2 reads SASEGT. The CDR3 spans 19 residues. V lost 3 bases and J lost 4; bases outside the gene matches: 11.

The rearrangement links TRBV6-5 to TRBJ2-7, with D tentatively TRBD2 (5 bases). The CDR3 has 15 amino acids. V was cut by 6 bases and J by 0 bases, with 15 bases left in between. CDR1 and CDR2 (germline): MNHEY, SVGAGI. The CDR3 nucleotides are TGTGCCAGCAGCTCCCTCGGGGTGAGCTCCTACGAGCAGTACTTC. Translated: CASSSLGVSSYEQYF.

In regard to this clone: This same CDR3 is encoded by further DNA sequences in the sample. This chain uses TRBV19 with TRBJ1-2; 7 positions agree with TRBD1. J was trimmed by 2 bases and V by 1 base; bases with no gene match: 4. The CDR3 length is 15 residues. CDR1 is LNHDA and CDR2 is SQIVND in the germline V gene (reference sequence). The CDR3 DNA reads TGTGCCAGTAGTATAGTTGGGACAGAGAACTATGGCTACACCTTC. Its protein is CASSIVGTENYGYTF.

The chain carries TRBV6-1 and TRBJ1-5; 7 bases are shared with TRBD1. CDR1 is MNHNS, CDR2 SASEGT, per germline. V trimming: 6 bases; J trimming: 1 base; junction bases outside the gene matches: 6. The length of the CDR3 is 15 residues. CDR3 nucleotides: TGTGCCAGCAGAGACGGACAGGCGAGCAATCAGCCCCAGCATTTT. Encoded protein: CASRDGQASNQPQHF.

The chain is built from TRBV5-1 and TRBJ1-4; 9 positions agree with TRBD1. CDR3 length: 14 residues. In germline, CDR1 is SGHRS, CDR2 YFSETQ. V lost 4 bases and J lost 8; bases outside the gene matches: 6. This CDR3 is CASSPGTGREKLFF. The CDR3 DNA reads TGCGCCAGCAGCCCCGGGACAGGGAGGGAAAAACTGTTTTTT.

The chain employs TRBV7-8 and TRBJ2-5, with D uncertain. V was pared by 0 bases and J by 7 bases, with 6 bases between. CDR1 and CDR2 (germline): SGHVS, FQNEAQ. CDR3 size: 12 residues. The chain's CDR3 is CASSLATGTQYF. The CDR3 nucleotides read TGTGCCAGCAGCTTAGCGACGGGGACCCAGTACTTC.

The chain employs TRBV7-9 and TRBJ2-7; no clear D gene. The CDR3 runs 13 residues. V was cut by 5 bases and J by 2 bases, with 10 bases left in between. CDR1 and CDR2 from the germline V gene are SEHNR and FQNEAQ (reference sequence). The CDR3 region is CASSTSRPYEQYF. The DNA for the CDR3 is TGTGCCAGCAGCACTTCGCGGCCCTACGAGCAGTACTTC. Using reference TRBV7-9 and TRBJ2-7 for the parts outside the CDR3, the full variable domain is DTGVSQNPRHKITKRGQNVTFRCDPISEHNRLYWYRQTLGQGPEFLTYFQNEAQLEKSRLLSDRFSAERPKGSFSTLEIQRTEQGDSAMYLCASSTSRPYEQYFGPGTRLTVT.

This clone was seen only a few times. The chain is built from TRBV2 and TRBJ1-2; 8 bases align to TRBD1. Germline V lookup: CDR1 SNHLY, CDR2 FYNNEI. The CDR3 has 16 amino acids. Trimming cost V 5 bases and J 1 base; bases outside gene matches: 9. The CDR3 protein is CASSSIGTGGNYGYTF. In DNA, the CDR3 is TGTGCCAGCAGTTCTATCGGGACAGGTGGTAACTATGGCTACACCTTC. Filled out from reference TRBV2 and TRBJ1-2, the complete variable domain reads EPEVTQTPSHQVTQMGQEVILRCVPISNHLYFYWYRQILGQKVEFLVSFYNNEISEKSEIFDDQFSVERPDGSNFTLKIRSTKLEDSAMYFCASSSIGTGGNYGYTFGSGTRLTVV.

The gene calls are TRBV27 and TRBJ2-5; maybe TRBD2 (5 bases). Germline V gene sequence: CDR1 MNHEY, CDR2 SMNVEV (reference sequence). This CDR3 spans 16 amino acids. V dropped 5 bases and J dropped 0 bases, with 16 bases sitting between them. CDR3 in amino acids: CASSPLGYGNQETQYF. The CDR3 region has the DNA TGTGCCAGCAGTCCGTTAGGGTACGGGAACCAAGAGACCCAGTACTTC.